The T cell receptor beta chain described here comes from a study of cytomegalovirus exposure and HLA in healthy donors. Study results and limitations: Some TCR beta chains (roughly 150 of them) were listed as cytomegalovirus-associated. Rare TCR sequences dominated, though some public TCRs recurred in many donors.

Regarding this clone: Its antigen is unknown.

PCR used 60 Vbeta primers and 13 Jbeta primers. The data were produced by immunoSEQ multiplex PCR, yet TCRdb's version contains in-frame clones alone and is incomplete. The data show about 120,000 clones, around 70% seen once. CDR1 and CDR2 from the germline V gene are MNHEY and SMNVEV (reference sequence). This CDR3 is built from 13 residues. V shed 8 bases and J shed 6 bases, with 17 bases lying between them. The specimen sequenced was PBMCs. The chain recombines TRBV27 with TRBJ2-7; D ambiguous. This clonotype was obtained from a woman in her 40s in good health and CMV-seropositive. The CDR3 reads CASGPRFVSEQYF. The CDR3 DNA reads TGTGCCAGCGGTCCCCGGTTCGTATCCGAGCAGTACTTC.